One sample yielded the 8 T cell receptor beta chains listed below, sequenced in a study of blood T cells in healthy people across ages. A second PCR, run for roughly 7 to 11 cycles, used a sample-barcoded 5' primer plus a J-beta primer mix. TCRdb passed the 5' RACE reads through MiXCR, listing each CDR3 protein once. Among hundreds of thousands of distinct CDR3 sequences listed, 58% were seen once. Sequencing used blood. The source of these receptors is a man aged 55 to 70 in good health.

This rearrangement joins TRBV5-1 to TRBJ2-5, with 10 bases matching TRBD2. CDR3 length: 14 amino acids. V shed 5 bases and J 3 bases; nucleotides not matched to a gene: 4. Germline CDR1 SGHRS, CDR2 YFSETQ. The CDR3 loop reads CASSSGGYKETQYF. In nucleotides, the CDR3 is TGCGCCAGCAGTAGCGGGGGGTACAAAGAGACCCAGTACTTC.

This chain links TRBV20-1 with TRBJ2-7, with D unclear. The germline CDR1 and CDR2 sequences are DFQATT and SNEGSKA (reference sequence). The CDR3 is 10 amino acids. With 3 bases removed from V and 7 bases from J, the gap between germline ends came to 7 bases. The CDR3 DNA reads TGCAGTGCTAGTTATACAGAGCAGTACTTC. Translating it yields CSASYTEQYF.

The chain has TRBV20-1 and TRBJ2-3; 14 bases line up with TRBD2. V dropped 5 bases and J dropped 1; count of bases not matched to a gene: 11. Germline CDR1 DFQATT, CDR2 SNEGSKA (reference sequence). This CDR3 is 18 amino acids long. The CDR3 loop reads CSADWRLAGGRGTDTQYF. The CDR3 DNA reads TGCAGTGCTGATTGGAGACTAGCGGGGGGGCGGGGCACAGATACGCAGTATTTT.

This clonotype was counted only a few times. The CDR3 bases are TGTGCCAGCATCCCGACAGGGCCACCCTACGAGCAGTACTTC. Protein: CASIPTGPPYEQYF. J is TRBJ2-7 and V is TRBV25-1, with TRBD1 matching over 7 bases. CDR1 is MGHDK and CDR2 is SYGVNS in the germline V gene. The CDR3 spans 14 residues. V shed 7 bases, J shed 2 bases, and the junction held 8 bases outside the gene matches.

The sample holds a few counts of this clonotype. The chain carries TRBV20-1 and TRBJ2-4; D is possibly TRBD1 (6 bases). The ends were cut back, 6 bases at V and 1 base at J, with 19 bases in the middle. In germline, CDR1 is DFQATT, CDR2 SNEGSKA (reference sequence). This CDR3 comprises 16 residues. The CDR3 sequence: CSASNYRDLAKNIQYF. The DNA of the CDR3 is TGCAGTGCCTCAAATTACAGGGATTTGGCCAAAAACATTCAGTACTTC.

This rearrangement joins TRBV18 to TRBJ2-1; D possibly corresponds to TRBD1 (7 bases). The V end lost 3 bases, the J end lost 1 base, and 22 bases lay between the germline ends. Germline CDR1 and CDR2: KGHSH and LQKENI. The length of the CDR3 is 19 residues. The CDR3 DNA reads TGTGCCAGCTCACCGTCTTCAACAGGGGTGGGGGGATCCTACAATGAGCAGTTCTTC. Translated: CASSPSSTGVGGSYNEQFF.

The CDR3 nucleotides read TGCGCCAGCAGCCGAACCCTTGGGATCGAGGGAGAGACCCAGTACTTC. This encodes CASSRTLGIEGETQYF. The rearrangement uses TRBV4-1 and TRBJ2-5; D is possibly TRBD2 (5 bases). The CDR3 runs to 16 residues. The germline gives CDR1 MGHRA, CDR2 YSYEKL. The germline V and J ends were trimmed by 4 bases and 4 bases, with 19 bases remaining between them.

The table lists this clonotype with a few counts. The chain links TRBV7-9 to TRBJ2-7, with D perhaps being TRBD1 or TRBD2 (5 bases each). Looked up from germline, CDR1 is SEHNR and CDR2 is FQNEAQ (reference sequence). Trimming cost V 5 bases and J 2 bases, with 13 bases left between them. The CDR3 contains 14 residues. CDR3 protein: CASSQERGAYEQYF. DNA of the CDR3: TGTGCCAGCAGCCAAGAGAGGGGCGCCTACGAGCAGTACTTC.